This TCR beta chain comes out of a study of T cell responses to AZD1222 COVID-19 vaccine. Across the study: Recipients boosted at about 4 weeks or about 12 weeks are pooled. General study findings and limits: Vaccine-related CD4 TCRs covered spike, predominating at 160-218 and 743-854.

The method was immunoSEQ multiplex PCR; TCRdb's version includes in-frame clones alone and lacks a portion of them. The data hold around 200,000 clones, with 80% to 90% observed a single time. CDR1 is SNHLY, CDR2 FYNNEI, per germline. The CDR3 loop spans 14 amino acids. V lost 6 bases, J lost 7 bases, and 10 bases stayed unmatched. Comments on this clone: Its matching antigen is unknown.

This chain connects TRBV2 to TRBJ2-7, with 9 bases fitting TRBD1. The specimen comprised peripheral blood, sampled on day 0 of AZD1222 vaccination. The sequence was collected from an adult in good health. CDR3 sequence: CASRTGNRGREQYF. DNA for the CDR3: TGTGCCAGCAGAACCGGGAACAGGGGGCGAGAGCAGTACTTC. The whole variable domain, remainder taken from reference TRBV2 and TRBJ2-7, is EPEVTQTPSHQVTQMGQEVILRCVPISNHLYFYWYRQILGQKVEFLVSFYNNEISEKSEIFDDQFSVERPDGSNFTLKIRSTKLEDSAMYFCASRTGNRGREQYFGPGTRLTVT.